Below, 27 T cell receptor beta chains from the same sample are listed, as sequenced in a study of regulatory T cells in long-lasting Graves disease. Library construction for TCR beta used iRepertoire HTBI primers and Arm-PCR of CDR3 regions. Via MiXCR, TCRdb re-called the multiplex PCR reads, giving one row per CDR3 protein. The sample lists 410,000 or so distinct CDR3 sequences, around 14% occurring once. The time point: newly diagnosed GD, antithyroid drugs for less than 3 months. Extracted RNA from PBMCs served as the source of the TCR library. This sample also belongs to another study, concerning T cells in Graves' hyperthyroidism and ophthalmopathy.

This specimen was peripheral blood mononuclear cells (PBMCs), taken at new diagnosis, from a patient treated with antithyroid drugs. The receptor set was obtained from a woman aged 30 to 39 with Graves disease.

This clonotype was detected a few times. The genes are TRBV30 and TRBJ1-1; TRBD1 might be the D (6 bases). Germline CDR1 is GTSNPN and CDR2 is SVGIG (reference sequence). The CDR3 spans 15 residues. Trimming removed 0 bases from V and 0 bases from J, with 11 bases in between. CDR3 DNA: TGTGCCTGGAGTGTTTCAGGGGCGGTGAACACTGAAGCTTTCTTT. This sequence encodes CAWSVSGAVNTEAFF.

This clonotype was found many times. This rearrangement joins TRBV7-2 to TRBJ1-2; TRBD1 matches at 7 bases. CDR1 and CDR2 (germline): SGHTA, FQGNSA. J was trimmed by 6 bases and V by 5 bases; bases with no gene match: 6. The CDR3 spans 13 residues. For the CDR3, the DNA is TGTGCCAGCAGCGCCGACAGGGCGAATGGCTACACCTTC. Encoded protein: CASSADRANGYTF.

This clonotype has just a few counts. V is TRBV11-2 and J is TRBJ1-2; maybe TRBD1 (6 bases). V lost 5 bases to trimming and J lost 6 bases, with 13 bases between them. Per the germline V gene, CDR1 is SGHAT and CDR2 is FQNNGV. The CDR3 sequence is 13 residues long. As DNA, the CDR3 is TGTGCCAGCAGCACTACAGGGAGGGATGGCTACACCTTC. It specifies CASSTTGRDGYTF.

This clonotype was seen at least ten times. The gene calls are TRBV28 and TRBJ1-2; D uncertain. V was clipped by 8 bases and J by 3 bases, with 16 bases between them. Germline-derived CDR1 and CDR2 are MDHEN and SYDVKM. The CDR3 totals 14 residues. The CDR3 coding sequence is TGTGCCAGCGTATCTCCCCGCCGGGACTATGGCTACACCTTC. Its protein is CASVSPRRDYGYTF.

The table lists this clonotype with a few counts. This sequence joins TRBV28 and TRBJ1-6; 8 positions match TRBD1. The V and J ends lost 6 bases and 7 bases, in that order; junction bases with no gene match: 14. Germline V gene sequence: CDR1 MDHEN, CDR2 SYDVKM. CDR3 size: 17 residues. CDR3 nucleotide sequence: TGTGCCAGCAGCCCACCTTGGACAGGGAGGAACAATTCACCCCTCCACTTT. Its translation: CASSPPWTGRNNSPLHF.

This clonotype appeared many times. This sequence joins TRBV18 and TRBJ2-3; D not resolved. The CDR3 spans 12 residues. V lost 3 bases to trimming and J lost 2 bases, with 3 bases between them. Germline V gene data show CDR1 as KGHSH and CDR2 as LQKENI. The CDR3 DNA reads TGTGCCAGCTCACCGTTCACAGATACGCAGTATTTT. Amino acids: CASSPFTDTQYF. Filled out from reference TRBV18 and TRBJ2-3, the complete variable domain reads NAGVMQNPRHLVRRRGQEARLRCSPMKGHSHVYWYRQLPEEGLKFMVYLQKENIIDESGMPKERFSAEFPKEGPSILRIQQVVRGDSAAYFCASSPFTDTQYFGPGTRLTVL.

This clonotype has only a few counts. The V and J genes are TRBV7-3 and TRBJ1-3; D call uncertain. The CDR3 totals 15 residues. The germline gives CDR1 SGHTA, CDR2 FQGTGA. V lost 0 bases to trimming and J lost 4 bases, with 10 bases between them. CDR3: CASSLTVSAGNTIYF. The CDR3 region has the DNA TGTGCCAGCAGCTTAACCGTGAGCGCGGGAAACACCATATATTTT.

This clonotype came up a few times. In nucleotides, the CDR3 is TGCGCCAGCAGCTTGGCCCTCAGCCTAGCGCAGCACGGGGAGCTGTTTTTT. It yields the protein CASSLALSLAQHGELFF. This rearrangement joins TRBV5-1 to TRBJ2-2; TRBD2 is a possible D gene (6 bases). The CDR3 is made up of 17 amino acids. The germline V gene encodes CDR1 SGHRS and CDR2 YFSETQ. V lost 0 bases and J lost 7, with 19 bases in between.

A few counts support this clonotype. The chain couples TRBV29-1 to TRBJ2-7, with D perhaps matching TRBD1 or TRBD2 (5 bases each). The V gene's germline CDR1 is SQVTM and CDR2 ANQGSEA. Between the trimmed V and J ends, which lost 5 bases and 0 bases, there was a span of 8 bases. The CDR3 extends over 12 amino acids. CDR3: CSVLGGSYEQYF. The CDR3 DNA reads as TGCAGCGTTCTTGGGGGCTCCTACGAGCAGTACTTC.

This clonotype was observed a handful of times. The chain joins TRBV29-1 to TRBJ1-2; TRBD1 matches 12 bases. In germline, CDR1 is SQVTM, CDR2 ANQGSEA. This CDR3 region has 13 residues. V lost 6 bases, J lost 4 bases, and 3 bases stayed unmatched. CDR3 coding DNA: TGCAGCGTCGGGACAGGGGGCCCCTATGGCTACACCTTC. This translates into CSVGTGGPYGYTF.

V is TRBV9 and J is TRBJ2-3, with D uncertain. This CDR3 is 16 amino acids long. The V gene lost 0 bases and the J gene lost 1 base, with 12 bases spanning the gap. Germline values: CDR1 SGDLS, CDR2 YYNGEE. CDR3 sequence reads: CASSVGRQPGTDTQYF. The CDR3 coding sequence is TGTGCCAGCAGCGTAGGTCGGCAGCCCGGCACAGATACGCAGTATTTT.

This clonotype has ten or more counts. J is TRBJ2-5 and V is TRBV7-9, with a possible D match to TRBD1 (6 bases). Germline V gene data show CDR1 as SEHNR and CDR2 as FQNEAQ (reference sequence). The CDR3 totals 16 residues. Trimming took off 1 base at V and 2 bases at J, with 14 bases between the two ends. CDR3: CASSLVWGQNQETQYF. CDR3 in DNA: TGTGCCAGCAGCTTAGTCTGGGGGCAGAATCAAGAGACCCAGTACTTC.

This clonotype showed up just a few times. The chain couples TRBV20-1 to TRBJ1-5, with 8 positions matching TRBD1. The CDR3 runs to 17 residues. Germline CDR1 DFQATT, CDR2 SNEGSKA (reference sequence). J was trimmed by 1 base and V by 6 bases; bases with no gene match: 14. CDR3 sequence reads: CSAPGGRGQRSNQPQHF. The CDR3 DNA is TGCAGTGCCCCGGGGGGCAGGGGGCAGAGGAGCAATCAGCCCCAGCATTTT.

This clonotype has a count of ten or more. The chain is built from TRBV5-1 and TRBJ1-1; D is unclear. The germline V and J ends were trimmed by 0 bases and 2 bases, with 14 bases remaining between them. Germline V gives CDR1 SGHRS, CDR2 YFSETQ. The CDR3 consists of 16 residues. CDR3 nucleotides: TGCGCCAGCAGCTTGGGGCTCGGCGAGCCTAACACTGAAGCTTTCTTT. Translating it yields CASSLGLGEPNTEAFF.

This clonotype was seen ten or more times. The chain carries TRBV12-3 or TRBV12-4 and TRBJ2-5; TRBD2 agrees at 12 bases. V was pared by 5 bases and J by 1 base, with 5 bases of the junction left unmatched. CDR3 size: 16 residues. CDR3 region: CASSQRTSGIQETQYF. In DNA form, the CDR3 reads TGTGCCAGCAGTCAGCGGACTAGCGGGATCCAAGAGACCCAGTACTTC.

This clonotype has ten or more counts. One junction end does not reproduce the germline sequence, and a read error may be involved. The chain uses TRBV5-1 and TRBJ1-5; D is unclear. Germline V gives CDR1 SGHRS, CDR2 YFSETQ. CDR3 length: 14 amino acids. The CDR3 nucleotides read TGTGCCAGCAGCTTGGTTGGGCTTGAGCAGCCCCAGCATTTT. Its translation is CASSLVGLEQPQHF.

V gene TRBV10-3 combines with J gene TRBJ2-1; 8 nucleotides match TRBD2. CDR1 ENHRY and CDR2 SYGVKD come from the germline V gene. CDR3 length equals 17 residues. The trim removed 7 bases at V and 8 bases at J, leaving 19 bases unmatched. CDR3 sequence (DNA): TGTGCCATCACCCAGGGCACCCCGGGACTAGGCAGCGATGAGCAGTTCTTC. It specifies CAITQGTPGLGSDEQFF.

The sample holds a few counts of this clonotype. The gene calls are TRBV20-1 and TRBJ2-1; D gene unclear. The closer fit of TRBJ2-5 to the DNA end suggests the J call may be wrong. The CDR3 runs 10 residues. Germline assignment: CDR1 DFQATT and CDR2 SNEGSKA (reference sequence). The CDR3 nucleotides are TGCAGTGCTACCACCCAGACCCAGTACTTC. Protein product: CSATTQTQYF.

This clonotype was detected ten times or more. V and J are TRBV12-3 or TRBV12-4 and TRBJ2-3; D is perhaps TRBD1 (6 bases). The V and J ends lost 6 bases and 5 bases respectively, with 18 bases between them. The CDR3 loop spans 15 amino acids. The CDR3 DNA follows: TGTGCCAGCAGCCTCAGACAGGAAGGTGTAGATACGCAGTATTTT. This gives the protein CASSLRQEGVDTQYF.

This clonotype was seen repeatedly, ten times or more. This rearrangement joins TRBV20-1 to TRBJ2-3; 14 nucleotides line up with TRBD2. Germline lookup yields CDR1 DFQATT and CDR2 SNEGSKA (reference sequence). This CDR3 region has 19 residues. Germline trimming cut 4 bases from V and 1 base from J; bases unmatched to any gene: 13. The CDR3 nucleotides read TGCAGTGCTACTCCCGGGACTAGCGGGAGCGGAGGGGGCACAGATACGCAGTATTTT. Residues: CSATPGTSGSGGGTDTQYF.

This clonotype was observed a handful of times. The rearrangement uses TRBV30 and TRBJ2-3; 8 bases are shared with TRBD2. Per germline, CDR1 GTSNPN and CDR2 SVGIG (reference sequence). With V trimmed by 1 base and J by 9 bases, 24 bases remained unmatched. This CDR3 comprises 19 residues. In DNA, the CDR3 is TGTGCCTGGAGTGGCGCCCCCACAGCTCTGGGACTAGTATTCTACACGCAGTATTTT. The encoded protein is CAWSGAPTALGLVFYTQYF.

This clonotype was counted ten times or more. The CDR3 DNA is TGTGCCAGCAGCTCCCCGGGGGGCACTGAAGCTTTCTTT. It encodes CASSSPGGTEAFF. The gene calls are TRBV5-4 and TRBJ1-1; D is perhaps TRBD1 (5 bases). Trimming removed 3 bases at V and 4 bases at J, with 10 bases between. This CDR3 is built from 13 residues. CDR1 and CDR2 (germline): SGHNT, YYREEE (reference sequence).

This clonotype was recorded a few times. The rearrangement joins TRBV7-9 to TRBJ1-2; D not resolved. Trimming cost V 1 base and J 4 bases, with 7 bases left between them. Germline V gene sequence: CDR1 SEHNR, CDR2 FQNEAQ (reference sequence). CDR3 length: 13 residues. CDR3 nucleotide sequence: TGTGCCAGCAGCTTAGGCGCCCCCTATGGCTACACCTTC. Its translation is CASSLGAPYGYTF.

This clonotype was seen ten or more times. The chain uses TRBV12-3 or TRBV12-4 and TRBJ2-7; 11 bases map to TRBD2. The CDR3 extends over 15 amino acids. With V trimmed by 0 bases and J by 4 bases, 2 bases remained unmatched. The CDR3 DNA is TGTGCCAGCAGTTTAGCAACTAGCGGGGGATACGAGCAGTACTTC. Protein sequence: CASSLATSGGYEQYF.

This clonotype was counted many times. V gene TRBV2 combines with J gene TRBJ2-5; D is possibly TRBD1 or TRBD2 (6 bases each). V gave up 6 bases and J gave up 3 bases, with 14 bases separating them. This CDR3 region has 14 residues. The V gene's germline CDR1 is SNHLY and CDR2 FYNNEI. The CDR3 DNA sequence: TGTGCCAGCAGCACAGGGCGGGGAAAAGAGACCCAGTACTTC. Translating gives CASSTGRGKETQYF.

This clonotype was counted at least ten times. The V and J genes are TRBV20-1 and TRBJ2-1; TRBD2 matches 7 bases. Germline CDR1 is DFQATT and CDR2 is SNEGSKA (reference sequence). V lost 5 bases, J lost 5 bases, and 9 bases stayed unmatched. This CDR3 region has 14 residues. The CDR3 nucleotides read TGCAGTGCTGGGGTCCAGCGGGATAACAATGAGCAGTTCTTC. It yields the protein CSAGVQRDNNEQFF.

Comments on this clonotype: A read error is possible here, since a much larger clone lies one base away. The CDR3 loop is CATSDSWTSGEQEAQYF. The CDR3 nucleotides are TGTGCCACCAGTGATTCATGGACTAGCGGGGAACAAGAGGCCCAGTACTTC. The rearrangement uses TRBV24-1 and TRBJ2-5; 12 bases align to TRBD2. Germline V gives CDR1 KGHDR, CDR2 SFDVKD. CDR3 size: 17 residues.